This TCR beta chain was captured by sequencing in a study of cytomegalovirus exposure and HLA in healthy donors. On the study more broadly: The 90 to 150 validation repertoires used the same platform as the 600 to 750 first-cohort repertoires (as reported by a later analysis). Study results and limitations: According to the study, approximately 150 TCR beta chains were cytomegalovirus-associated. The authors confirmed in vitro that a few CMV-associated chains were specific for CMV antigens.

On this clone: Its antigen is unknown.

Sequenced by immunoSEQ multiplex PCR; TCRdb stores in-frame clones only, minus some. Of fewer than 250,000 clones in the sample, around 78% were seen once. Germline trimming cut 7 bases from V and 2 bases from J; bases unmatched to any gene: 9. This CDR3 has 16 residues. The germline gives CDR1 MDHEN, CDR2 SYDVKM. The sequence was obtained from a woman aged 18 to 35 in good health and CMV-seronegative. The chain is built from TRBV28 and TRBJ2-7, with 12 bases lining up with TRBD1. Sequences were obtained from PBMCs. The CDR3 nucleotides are TGTGCCAGCACCCCCTCCGGGACAGGGGGCACCTACGAGCAGTACTTC. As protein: CASTPSGTGGTYEQYF. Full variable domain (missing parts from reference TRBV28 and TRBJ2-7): DVKVTQSSRYLVKRTGEKVFLECVQDMDHENMFWYRQDPGLGLRLIYFSYDVKMKEKGDIPEGYSVSREKKERFSLILESASTNQTSMYLCASTPSGTGGTYEQYFGPGTRLTVT.